This T cell receptor (beta chain) was obtained from a study of PD-1 blockade in classical Hodgkin lymphoma (dated by TCRdb to the early 2020s). About the full investigation: Nivolumab dosing was 3 mg/kg intravenously every 2 weeks, continuing until either disease progression or unacceptable toxicity. A peripheral blood immune signature of response to PD-1 blockade in classical Hodgkin lymphoma was defined using TCR beta sequencing and CyTOF. What the study reported, not specific to this receptor: Baseline TCR diversity was reported to be lower in newly diagnosed patients than in healthy donors, and even lower in relapsed/refractory patients. The study was limited to a single clinical trial cohort, and causes of repertoire differences, possibly disease activity or prior therapy, remained undefined. A significant rise by C4D1 was seen in CD4+ but not CD8+ TCR diversity (p=0.0027 vs p=0.16), with the rise being most apparent in complete responders (p=0.02). Among trial patients, those achieving complete response had baseline diversity similar to that of newly diagnosed patients, while diversity was significantly lower in partial responders and progressors. Lower diversity was observed in patients in whom nivolumab was started less than 1 year after ASCT, and these patients were excluded from later analyses so that confounding by immune reconstitution would be avoided.

Worth noting for this clone: The clone's antigen remains unknown. No quality values exist for individual bases; no much larger clone is one base distant.

The Qiagen DNeasy kit was used to extract genomic DNA from unsorted PBMCs and from the negatively selected CD4+ and CD8+ fractions. Using primers that anneal to V and J segments, immunoSEQ multiplex PCR amplified the TCR beta CDR3 regions. Amplification bias was minimized using a synthetic immune receptor repertoire, and residual bias was removed computationally after sequencing. The study's processing was this. Repertoire diversity was quantified as the Shannon entropy index using custom Python scripts. Unsorted, CD4+ and CD8+ repertoires were analyzed separately, except in combined analyses where CD4+ and CD8+ sequences were merged in silico. Clonal expansion was defined as at least a 2-fold frequency increase after treatment relative to C1D1, with a pseudocount of 0.5 for undetected baseline clones. Clones with 0 or 1 copy at C1D1 were defined as singleton clones, while clones with 2 or more copies were defined as non-singleton clones. Clones expanded in unsorted samples were annotated as CD4+, CD8+ or unknown by matching protein sequences in sorted samples from the same patient. Wilcoxon tests were applied to paired samples to test diversity changes from C1D1 to C4D1. This is the immuneACCESS table as TCRdb keeps it, with only in-frame sequences that have V and J called. A part of the clones is gone; compared with another copy, unresolved V genes explain less than half, and the rest is unexplained. Clonal size and the V and J genes are those of that table, whereas D and trimming came from the DNA. This sample holds approximately 60,000 clones; about 91% were observed only once. Of the sample, around 12% falls within the top ten clones.

The time point label for this specimen denotes: cycle 1 day 1 (C1D1), immediately before nivolumab initiation. Every trial patient had relapsed after autologous stem cell transplantation, and cohorts A, B and C differed in prior brentuximab vedotin exposure. The trial cohort comprised a few dozen patients with relapsed/refractory classical Hodgkin lymphoma whose best overall responses were complete response, partial response or progressive disease. Single-agent nivolumab was administered to trial patients in the multi-cohort phase II CheckMate 205 trial. An independent review committee assessed best overall response by applying the 2007 International Working Group response criteria. Trial PBMCs were collected just before the start of nivolumab (C1D1) and during therapy at cycle 2 day 1 and cycle 4 day 1. Peripheral blood was collected in 8 mL Vacutainer Cell Preparation Tubes, from which PBMCs were isolated by centrifugation and then cryopreserved.

The clonotype originates from a human donor with classical Hodgkin lymphoma. The sequenced sample was peripheral blood mononuclear cells (PBMCs), obtained at baseline.

Here the CDR3 is given as CASSFQGRNYGYTF. The sequenced DNA is TGTGCCAGCAGTTTCCAGGGGCGTAACTATGGCTACACCTTC. Here the chain combines TRBV28 and TRBJ1-2, with a tentative D gene TRBD1 over 6 matching bases. The germline V gene sets CDR1 to MDHEN and CDR2 to SYDVKM. Spanning cysteine to phenylalanine, the CDR3 consists of 14 amino acids. Of all the DNA, just the CDR3 is kept, 42 bases in frame from base 1. V drops 3 bases and J drops 1 base, leaving 9 bases in between.